Listed below are T cell receptor beta chains from one sample, sequenced in a study of T cell changes during pregnancy in multiple sclerosis. TCRdb keeps only in-frame clones here, not all; method: immunoSEQ multiplex PCR. This sample carries around 70,000 clones, roughly 92% of them seen once, and the ten largest clones take roughly 2%. Sequenced here: peripheral blood, sampled in the second trimester of pregnancy. Receptors were obtained from a female donor in good health, enrolled as a control in a pregnancy study. Both conserved end residues are part of each CDR3. A D gene is named only where the DNA matches it firmly. Where a row states a size, it is once, few, many or the class of an expanded clone; other rows omit it.

d_gene	v_gene	abundance	len	j_gene	CDR3aa
.	TRBV6-6	.	14	TRBJ1-1	CASSYQGWNTEAFF
.	TRBV5-1	.	15	TRBJ1-2	CASSPQRRTNYGYTF
TRBD1	TRBV7-3	.	14	TRBJ2-7	CASSPDRALGEQYF
TRBD1	TRBV7-8	once	15	TRBJ1-5	CASSLDRVANQPQHF
.	TRBV18	.	13	TRBJ2-5	CASSPQGLKTQYF
.	TRBV7-9	.	13	TRBJ2-1	CASSLKRGNEQFF
TRBD1	TRBV5-1	.	16	TRBJ2-3	CASSSVTGDITDTQYF
.	TRBV2	.	14	TRBJ1-4	CASSYLGEDEKLFF
TRBD1	TRBV5-1	.	15	TRBJ2-1	CASSSWTGPYNEQFF
TRBD2	TRBV15	.	15	TRBJ2-5	CATSSRDPGRETQYF
TRBD2	TRBV5-1	.	19	TRBJ2-1	CASSLAGSGEFSAYNEQFF
.	TRBV10-3	.	14	TRBJ2-5	CAISDSTRQETQYF
TRBD1	TRBV6-5	.	15	TRBJ2-3	CASSYRQGSTDTQYF
TRBD1	TRBV5-6	.	15	TRBJ2-7	CASSLTGTGAYEQYF
TRBD2	TRBV18	.	11	TRBJ2-5	CASSPGGDQYF
.	TRBV2	.	13	TRBJ2-1	CASSELQYNEQFF
.	TRBV7-9	.	15	TRBJ2-1	CASSLGRAQYNEQFF
.	TRBV29-1	.	12	TRBJ2-5	CSVEAGMGTQYF
TRBD1	TRBV4-1	.	15	TRBJ1-3	CASRGQGSMLDTIYF
.	TRBV7-3	.	13	TRBJ1-1	CASSLAGLTEAFF
.	TRBV7-2	.	13	TRBJ1-5	CASSPQGYQPQHF
.	TRBV27	.	12	TRBJ2-2	CASSGTRGELFF
.	TRBV9	.	17	TRBJ1-2	CASSVQPHKEGLYGYTF
TRBD2	TRBV5-1	.	13	TRBJ2-5	CASSRGVQETQYF
.	TRBV7-9	.	14	TRBJ2-5	CASSSSPGEETQYF
TRBD2	TRBV29-1	.	13	TRBJ2-3	CSSGRGSADTQYF
.	TRBV14	few	14	TRBJ1-1	CASSQEHRATEAFF
.	TRBV12-1	.	14	TRBJ1-4	CASKVWGHEEKLFF
.	TRBV2	.	12	TRBJ2-7	CASSLSYYEQYF
.	TRBV28	.	11	TRBJ2-3	CASSLMRTQYF
TRBD1	TRBV29-1	.	13	TRBJ1-4	CSVEGRGREKLFF
.	TRBV21-1	.	18	TRBJ1-5	CASSKAGIQGPSNQPQHF
TRBD1	TRBV4-3	.	19	TRBJ2-3	CASSQELGTGGGGTDTQYF
.	TRBV5-4	once	15	TRBJ1-1	CASSNLEDRNTEAFF
TRBD1	TRBV29-1	.	11	TRBJ1-1	CSVRQGSEAFF
TRBD2	TRBV5-1	once	15	TRBJ2-7	CASSPGTMSRYEQYF
.	TRBV7-2	.	15	TRBJ2-5	CASSSYRVSGETQYF
.	TRBV5-5	once	12	TRBJ1-4	CASSFQGEKLFF
.	TRBV18	.	13	TRBJ1-1	CASSPSENTEAFF
.	TRBV5-8	.	10	TRBJ2-7	CASSDRRQYF
TRBD1	TRBV25-1	.	13	TRBJ2-7	CASSPGGQYEQYF
TRBD1	TRBV27	once	15	TRBJ1-4	CASSAQTGLDEKLFF
TRBD1	TRBV6-1	once	13	TRBJ2-5	CASSEDRTGSQYF
TRBD1	TRBV29-1	.	14	TRBJ1-2	CSVRGTGINYGYTF
.	TRBV9	.	15	TRBJ1-1	CASSVDVLRGTEAFF
.	TRBV7-2	.	19	TRBJ2-6	CASSLRAGGTLSGANVLTF
.	TRBV12-2	.	17	TRBJ1-1	CASRLEGTETLNTEAFF
.	TRBV27	.	15	TRBJ2-3	CASSPLGGPLHTQYF
TRBD1	TRBV14	.	13	TRBJ1-6	CASSQGAGGTLHF
.	TRBV10-2	.	15	TRBJ1-1	CASSPFRGGGLEAFF
.	TRBV7-3	.	16	TRBJ1-6	CASSLNPGQRNSPLHF
.	TRBV6-5	.	14	TRBJ2-1	CASCPRGAYNEQFF
.	TRBV27	.	14	TRBJ2-1	CASSPSTGDNEQFF
.	TRBV7-9	.	17	TRBJ1-6	CASSLGSGLGHNSPLHF
TRBD1	TRBV5-1	.	14	TRBJ1-2	CASSLAGQGDGYTF
.	TRBV30	.	14	TRBJ2-6	CAWSVLSGANVLTF
.	TRBV18	.	12	TRBJ1-1	CASSPQGNEAFF